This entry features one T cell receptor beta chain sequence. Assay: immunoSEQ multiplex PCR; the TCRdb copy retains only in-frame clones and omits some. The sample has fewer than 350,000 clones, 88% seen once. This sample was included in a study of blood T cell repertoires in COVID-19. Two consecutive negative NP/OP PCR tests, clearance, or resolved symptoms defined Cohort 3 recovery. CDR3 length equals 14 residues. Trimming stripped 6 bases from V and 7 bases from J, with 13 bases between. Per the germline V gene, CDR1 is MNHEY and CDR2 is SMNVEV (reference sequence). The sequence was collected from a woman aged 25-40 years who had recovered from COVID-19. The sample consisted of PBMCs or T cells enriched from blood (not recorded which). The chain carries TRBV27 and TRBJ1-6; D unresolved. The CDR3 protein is CASSLRHRNSPLHF. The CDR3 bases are TGTGCCAGCAGCCTCCGACACCGGAATTCACCCCTCCACTTT.